The 22 T cell receptor beta chains below come from one sample, sequenced in a study of blood T cells in healthy people across ages. Primers used in a second PCR of roughly 7 to 11 cycles were a sample-barcoded 5' primer and a J-beta primer mix. MiXCR, applied by TCRdb to the 5' RACE reads, yields one record per CDR3 protein. The table shows around 790,000 distinct CDR3 sequences, with around 45% occurring only once. Sequencing was done on a sample of blood. These receptors were obtained from a man aged 60 to 75 in good health.

The table lists this clonotype with a few counts. The chain employs TRBV20-1 and TRBJ2-3; TRBD1 might be the D (6 bases). The CDR3 runs 14 residues. CDR1 and CDR2 from the germline V gene are DFQATT and SNEGSKA (reference sequence). V was pared by 4 bases and J by 0 bases, with 11 bases between. The CDR3 bases are TGCAGTGCTAAGGACAGAACTAGCACAGATACGCAGTATTTT. Translation gives CSAKDRTSTDTQYF.

The CDR3 DNA reads TGTGCCATCAGCTCAAGGACAGATAGAAACTACAATGAGCAGTACTTC. It yields the protein CAISSRTDRNYNEQYF. The gene calls are TRBV10-3 and TRBJ2-4, with a weak D call TRBD1 (6 bases). Germline V gene lookup returns CDR1 ENHRY and CDR2 SYGVKD. The length of the CDR3 is 16 residues. The germline V and J ends were trimmed by 6 bases and 13 bases, with 28 bases remaining between them.

This CDR3 reads CASSRGGAKETQYF. The CDR3 bases are TGTGCCAGCAGCCGAGGGGGGGCCAAGGAGACCCAGTACTTC. The chain joins TRBV7-2 to TRBJ2-5; tentatively, D is TRBD2 (7 bases). This CDR3 region has 14 residues. Per the germline V gene, CDR1 is SGHTA and CDR2 is FQGNSA. Trimming shortened V by 5 bases and J by 5 bases, and 15 bases separated the two germline ends.

This chain links TRBV28 with TRBJ2-7; D remains ambiguous. The CDR3 sequence is 14 residues long. Germline V CDR1 and CDR2: MDHEN, SYDVKM. V dropped 3 bases and J dropped 3 bases, with 12 bases sitting between them. CDR3 coding DNA: TGTGCCAGCAGTTTCGGCCGGGCCATCTACGAGCAGTACTTC. Its translation: CASSFGRAIYEQYF.

The chain couples TRBV20-1 to TRBJ2-7; D remains ambiguous. The CDR3 contains 15 residues. Germline CDR1 reads DFQATT; CDR2 reads SNEGSKA (reference sequence). V lost 1 base and J lost 3, with 16 bases in between. The CDR3 DNA follows: TGCAGTGCTAGAGGCGGCTCAATAGCCCTCTACGAGCAGTACTTC. This codes for CSARGGSIALYEQYF.

This clonotype was seen once. V gene TRBV20-1 combines with J gene TRBJ1-1; D unresolved. Germline CDR1 DFQATT, CDR2 SNEGSKA (reference sequence). Between the trimmed V and J ends, which lost 4 bases and 1 base, there was a span of 7 bases. The CDR3 contains 12 residues. Written as DNA, the CDR3 is TGCAGTGCTATCGACCAGAACACTGAAGCTTTCTTT. Translated: CSAIDQNTEAFF.

The chain joins TRBV6-1 to TRBJ2-3; TRBD1 matches at 7 bases. The CDR3 covers 17 residues. V lost 7 bases and J lost 2; bases outside the gene matches: 15. The germline V gene has CDR1 MNHNS and CDR2 SASEGT. CDR3 loop: CASIGATGTDITDTQYF. CDR3 coding DNA: TGTGCCAGCATTGGGGCTACAGGGACAGATATCACAGATACGCAGTATTTT.

The genes are TRBV12-5 and TRBJ2-3, with D tentatively TRBD1 (6 bases). Germline V gene data show CDR1 as LGHNT and CDR2 as FRNRAP. The length of the CDR3 is 14 residues. V was cut by 1 base and J by 4 bases, with 9 bases left in between. This CDR3 is CASGLGEGADTQYF. CDR3 coding DNA: TGTGCTAGTGGTTTGGGTGAGGGGGCAGATACGCAGTATTTT.

The chain has TRBV24-1 and TRBJ2-2; the match to TRBD2 covers 11 bases. Trimming cost V 3 bases and J 2 bases; bases outside gene matches: 1. Germline loops: CDR1 KGHDR, CDR2 SFDVKD. CDR3 length equals 16 residues. CDR3 sequence reads: CATSDTSGGNTGELFF. The CDR3 DNA is TGTGCCACCAGTGATACTAGCGGGGGTAACACCGGGGAGCTGTTTTTT.

This sequence joins TRBV4-3 and TRBJ2-5; the D gene is possibly TRBD1 (5 bases). Trimming took 0 bases from V and 4 from J, leaving 9 bases between them. The CDR3 has 14 amino acids. Germline V gene data show CDR1 as LGHNA and CDR2 as YSLEER. In DNA, the CDR3 is TGCGCCAGCAGCCAAGATCGGCAGGGAGAGACCCAGTACTTC. Its translation: CASSQDRQGETQYF.

The CDR3 bases are TGCGCCAGCTCGCGATCCTACAATGAGCAGTACTTC. Its protein is CASSRSYNEQYF. The V and J genes are TRBV4-3 and TRBJ2-5; D is unresolved. There are 12 residues in the CDR3. Trimming took off 8 bases at V and 11 bases at J, with 18 bases between the two ends. Germline loops: CDR1 LGHNA, CDR2 YSLEER.

This chain connects TRBV9 to TRBJ2-7, with a tentative D call TRBD2 (5 bases). Germline CDR1 reads SGDLS; CDR2 reads YYNGEE. The germline V and J ends were trimmed by 0 bases and 1 base, with 8 bases remaining between them. CDR3 length: 14 amino acids. The CDR3 protein is CASSVEPGSYEQYF. The CDR3 DNA follows: TGTGCCAGCAGCGTAGAACCGGGATCCTACGAGCAGTACTTC.

This clonotype turned up a few times. This chain uses TRBV6-2 or TRBV6-3 with TRBJ2-5; TRBD1 matches at 8 bases. The J call could be wrong; TRBJ2-7 is a better fit for the DNA end. The germline CDR1 and CDR2 sequences are MNHEY and SVGEGT. The CDR3 runs to 14 residues. Here the CDR3 DNA reads TGTGCCAGCGGGAGCACCGGGACAGGCTACGAGCAGTACTTC. It specifies CASGSTGTGYEQYF.

This clonotype was counted only a few times. The genes are TRBV12-3 or TRBV12-4 and TRBJ1-2; 8 nucleotides align to TRBD1. CDR3 length: 14 amino acids. After removal of 9 bases from V and 4 bases from J, the junction contained 10 bases not matched to a gene. CDR3 residues: CASWRAGGSYGYTF. For the CDR3, the DNA is TGTGCCAGTTGGAGAGCAGGGGGCTCCTATGGCTACACCTTC.

This clonotype was counted between two and nine times. The chain joins TRBV4-3 to TRBJ2-1; D remains unclear. Trimming took off 1 base at V and 0 bases at J, with 13 bases between the two ends. The CDR3 runs to 17 residues. Germline V gene data show CDR1 as LGHNA and CDR2 as YSLEER. In DNA, the CDR3 is TGCGCCAGCAGCCAAGGAGTAGCTACCTACTCCTACAATGAGCAGTTCTTC. Its translation is CASSQGVATYSYNEQFF.

This clonotype was seen more than once but under ten times. The rearrangement uses TRBV9 and TRBJ1-2; D not certain. The CDR3 is made up of 15 amino acids. Germline V lookup: CDR1 SGDLS, CDR2 YYNGEE. V lost 0 bases, J lost 0 bases, and 9 bases lay in between. CDR3 DNA sequence: TGTGCCAGCAGCGTAGATGGACGATCTAACTATGGCTACACCTTC. Amino acids: CASSVDGRSNYGYTF.

This clonotype was seen only a few times. V is TRBV20-1 and J is TRBJ2-7, with D tentatively TRBD2 (6 bases). Germline lookup yields CDR1 DFQATT and CDR2 SNEGSKA (reference sequence). CDR3 length: 13 residues. V gave up 1 base and J gave up 0 bases, with 7 bases separating them. The CDR3 is CSARGGDSYEQYF. Written as DNA, the CDR3 is TGCAGTGCTAGAGGCGGGGACTCCTACGAGCAGTACTTC.

The rearrangement links TRBV2 to TRBJ1-2; D remains ambiguous. The CDR3 has 16 amino acids. Trimming removed 7 bases from V and 7 bases from J, with 25 bases in between. Germline loops: CDR1 SNHLY, CDR2 FYNNEI. CDR3 sequence: CASTPEGRDSPIGYTF. The CDR3 DNA sequence: TGTGCCAGCACTCCCGAGGGTAGAGATTCCCCCATTGGCTACACCTTC.

This clonotype was seen a single time. The V call is TRBV3-1, the J call TRBJ2-3; 8 bases fit TRBD2. This CDR3 has 16 amino acids. V gave up 2 bases and J gave up 1 base; unmatched junction bases: 5. From germline, CDR1 is LGHDT and CDR2 YNNKEL (reference sequence). The CDR3 here is CASSQSAGGRTDTQYF. The CDR3 coding sequence is TGTGCCAGCAGCCAATCCGCGGGGGGCCGCACAGATACGCAGTATTTT.

The rearrangement links TRBV4-3 to TRBJ1-2; D call uncertain. The CDR3 sequence is 13 residues long. Germline CDR1 and CDR2: LGHNA and YSLEER. Trimming removed 0 bases at V and 5 bases at J, with 7 bases between. The CDR3 DNA is TGCGCCAGCAGCCAAGATCTCATGTATGGCTACACCTTC. As protein: CASSQDLMYGYTF.

This chain joins TRBV12-3 or TRBV12-4 and TRBJ2-3, with D possibly matching TRBD1 (6 bases). Trimming cost V 5 bases and J 7 bases, with 19 bases left between them. This CDR3 spans 15 amino acids. The CDR3: CASSPLRTAGHTQYF. For the CDR3, the DNA is TGTGCCAGCAGTCCCCTCCGGACAGCCGGCCATACGCAGTATTTT.

In this sample, this clonotype turned up once. The chain has TRBV3-1 and TRBJ2-3; unclear D gene. Germline V gene data show CDR1 as LGHDT and CDR2 as YNNKEL (reference sequence). The length of the CDR3 is 14 residues. V was clipped by 0 bases and J by 9 bases, with 13 bases between them. The CDR3: CASSQDKLRHTQYF. CDR3 sequence (DNA): TGTGCCAGCAGCCAAGATAAACTACGCCACACGCAGTATTTT.